This TCR beta chain emerged from a study of CD8+ T cells in alopecia areata. About the study: Treatment of the treated patients consisted of oral tofacitinib, 5 to 10 mg twice daily. Study-wide points: Lesional scalp displayed greater clonality than normal scalp, most notably in alopecia totalis/universalis.

Trimming shortened V by 5 bases and J by 2 bases, and 10 bases separated the two germline ends. CDR3 length: 15 residues. The germline V gene has CDR1 SGHTA and CDR2 FQGTGA. This clone was detected only a few times. Its target is unknown. Extraction of RNA preceded its reverse transcription into cDNA, which served as the sequencing template. Using immunoSEQ multiplex PCR, the repertoire was profiled, and TCRdb retains in-frame clones only, with some absent. The sample lists about 180,000 clones, over 55% occurring once. The TCR was taken from a human donor with alopecia areata. The rearrangement links TRBV7-3 to TRBJ2-6; D is unresolved. This material consisted of CD4+ T cells sorted from blood, taken at week 0. CDR3 DNA: TGTGCCAGCAGCCTTTCCGGTACTGGGGCCAACGTCCTGACTTTC. It encodes CASSLSGTGANVLTF.